This TCR beta chain stems from a study of T cell responses to AZD1222 COVID-19 vaccine. This CDR3 spans 14 amino acids. V was pared by 2 bases and J by 8 bases, with 15 bases between. Germline V gene lookup returns CDR1 MNHEY and CDR2 SVGAGI. Whole-study results and caveats: Clonal diversity may have been underestimated, and the donors were mostly white British, with more females than males. There were vaccine-associated CD4 TCRs across spike, dominant at 160-218 and 743-854. Of the AZD1222 recipients, only 5 to 7 were seropositive at baseline.

On this clone itself: Its antigen is as yet unknown.

Method: immunoSEQ multiplex PCR; TCRdb's copy keeps in-frame clones and lacks some. The sample lists some 150,000 clones, around 92% seen once, with about 0.9% in the top ten. Material: peripheral blood, obtained on day 0 of AZD1222 vaccination. The TCR comes from an adult in good health. This chain joins TRBV6-5 and TRBJ1-2; D is perhaps TRBD1 (5 bases). CDR3 loop: CASSYPGGNEGYTF. CDR3 coding DNA: TGTGCCAGCAGTTACCCGGGGGGGAATGAAGGCTACACCTTC.